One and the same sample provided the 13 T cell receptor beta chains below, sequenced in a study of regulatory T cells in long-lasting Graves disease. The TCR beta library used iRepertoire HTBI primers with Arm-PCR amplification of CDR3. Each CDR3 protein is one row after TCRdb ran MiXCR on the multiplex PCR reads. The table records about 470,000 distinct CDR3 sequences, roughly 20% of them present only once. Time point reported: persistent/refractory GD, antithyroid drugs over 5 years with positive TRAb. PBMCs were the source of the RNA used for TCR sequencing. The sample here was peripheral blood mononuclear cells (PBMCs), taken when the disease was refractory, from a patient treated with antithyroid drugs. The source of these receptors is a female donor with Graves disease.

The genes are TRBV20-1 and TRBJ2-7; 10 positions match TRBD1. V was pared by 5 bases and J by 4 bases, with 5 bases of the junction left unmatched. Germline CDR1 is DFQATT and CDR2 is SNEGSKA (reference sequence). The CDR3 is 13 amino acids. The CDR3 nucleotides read TGCAGTGCTTCCCGGGACAGGGGATACGAGCAGTACTTC. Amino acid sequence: CSASRDRGYEQYF.

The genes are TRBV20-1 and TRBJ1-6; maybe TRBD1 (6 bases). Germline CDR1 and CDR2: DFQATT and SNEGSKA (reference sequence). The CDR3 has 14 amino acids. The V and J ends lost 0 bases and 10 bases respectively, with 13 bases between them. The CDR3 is CSARDRGAASPLHF. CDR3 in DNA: TGCAGTGCTAGAGATCGGGGGGCCGCATCACCCCTCCACTTT.

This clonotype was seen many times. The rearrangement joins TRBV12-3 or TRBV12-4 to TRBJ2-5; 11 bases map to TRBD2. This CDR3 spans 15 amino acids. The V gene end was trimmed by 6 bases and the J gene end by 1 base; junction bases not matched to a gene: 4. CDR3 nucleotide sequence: TGTGCCAGCAGGCCTAGCGGGAGGCCCCAAGAGACCCAGTACTTC. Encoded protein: CASRPSGRPQETQYF.

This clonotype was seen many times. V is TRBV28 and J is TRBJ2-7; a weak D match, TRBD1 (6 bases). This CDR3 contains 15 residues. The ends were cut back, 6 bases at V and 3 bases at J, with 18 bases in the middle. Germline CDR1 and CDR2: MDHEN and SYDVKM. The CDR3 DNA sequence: TGTGCCAGCAGATCACAAACAGGGATGGTCTACGAGCAGTACTTC. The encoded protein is CASRSQTGMVYEQYF.

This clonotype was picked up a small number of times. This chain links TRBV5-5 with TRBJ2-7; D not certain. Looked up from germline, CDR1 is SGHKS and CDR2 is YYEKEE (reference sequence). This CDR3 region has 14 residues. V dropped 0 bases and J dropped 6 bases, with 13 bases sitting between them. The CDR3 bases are TGTGCCAGCAGCTTGGAAATATGGACCCCCGAGCAGTACTTC. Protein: CASSLEIWTPEQYF.

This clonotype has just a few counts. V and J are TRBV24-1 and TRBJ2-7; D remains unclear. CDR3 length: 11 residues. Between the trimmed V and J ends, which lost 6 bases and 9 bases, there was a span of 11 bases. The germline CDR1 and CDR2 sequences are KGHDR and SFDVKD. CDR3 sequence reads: CATSSGLGQYF. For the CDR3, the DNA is TGTGCCACCAGTTCTGGGCTGGGGCAGTACTTC.

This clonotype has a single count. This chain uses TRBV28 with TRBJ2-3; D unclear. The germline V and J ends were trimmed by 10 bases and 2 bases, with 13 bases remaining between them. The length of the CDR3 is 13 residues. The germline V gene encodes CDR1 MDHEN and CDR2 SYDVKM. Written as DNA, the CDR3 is TGTGCCACCAAGGTCGGGTACACAGATACGCAGTATTTT. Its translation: CATKVGYTDTQYF.

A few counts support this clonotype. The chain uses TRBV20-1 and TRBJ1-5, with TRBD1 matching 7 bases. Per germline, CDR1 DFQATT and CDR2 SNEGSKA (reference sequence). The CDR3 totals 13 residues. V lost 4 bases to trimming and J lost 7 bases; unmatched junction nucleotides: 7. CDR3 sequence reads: CSAKAGGWQPQHF. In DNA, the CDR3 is TGCAGTGCTAAAGCAGGGGGATGGCAGCCCCAGCATTTT.

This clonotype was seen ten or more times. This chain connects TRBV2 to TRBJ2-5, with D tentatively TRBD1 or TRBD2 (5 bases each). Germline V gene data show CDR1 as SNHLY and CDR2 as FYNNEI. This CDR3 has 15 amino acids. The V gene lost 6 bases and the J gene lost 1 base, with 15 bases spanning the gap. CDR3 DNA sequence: TGTGCCAGCAGGTCCTCCAGGGAGCCCCAAGAGACCCAGTACTTC. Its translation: CASRSSREPQETQYF. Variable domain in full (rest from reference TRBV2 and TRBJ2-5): EPEVTQTPSHQVTQMGQEVILRCVPISNHLYFYWYRQILGQKVEFLVSFYNNEISEKSEIFDDQFSVERPDGSNFTLKIRSTKLEDSAMYFCASRSSREPQETQYFGPGTRLLVL.

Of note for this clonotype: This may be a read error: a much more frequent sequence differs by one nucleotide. The CDR3, as DNA: TGTGCCTGGAGCAAAACGGCTGAAGCTTTCTTT. Translated: CAWSKTAEAFF. This chain uses TRBV30 with TRBJ1-1, with D unresolved. Germline CDR1 reads GTSNPN; CDR2 reads SVGIG (reference sequence). Trimming cost V 3 bases and J 6 bases, with 8 bases left between them. The CDR3 has 11 amino acids.

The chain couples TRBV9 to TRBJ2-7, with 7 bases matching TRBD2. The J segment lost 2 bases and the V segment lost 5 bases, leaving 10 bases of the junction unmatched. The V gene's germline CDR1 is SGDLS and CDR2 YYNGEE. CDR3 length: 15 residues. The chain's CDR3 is CASSIGAGRAYEQYF. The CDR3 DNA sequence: TGTGCCAGCAGTATAGGAGCGGGAAGAGCCTACGAGCAGTACTTC.

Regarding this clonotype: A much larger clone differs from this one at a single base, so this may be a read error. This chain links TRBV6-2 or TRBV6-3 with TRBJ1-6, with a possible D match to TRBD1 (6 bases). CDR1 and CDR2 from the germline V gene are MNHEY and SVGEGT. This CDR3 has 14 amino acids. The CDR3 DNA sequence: TGTGCCAGCAGTTTCGGGCAGGGGAATTTACCCCTCCACTTT. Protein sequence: CASSFGQGNLPLHF.

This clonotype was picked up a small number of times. The CDR3 loop reads CASSHHREFSGELFF. CDR3 DNA sequence: TGTGCCAGCAGCCACCACCGGGAGTTTTCTGGGGAGCTGTTTTTT. The J gene is TRBJ2-2, the V gene TRBV4-2; a possible D gene is TRBD2 (6 bases). CDR1 and CDR2 from the germline V gene are LGHNA and YNFKEQ. Deletions cut 3 bases from V and 8 bases from J, with 16 bases between. The CDR3 runs 15 residues.